The subject of this entry is one T cell receptor beta chain. As yet, its antigen is unknown. This specimen comes from a study of blood T cells in healthy people across ages. Study-level points and caveats: Unsorted PBMCs prevented conclusive naive versus antigen-experienced comparison.

The second PCR ran about 6 to 12 cycles with a sample-barcoded 5' primer and J-beta primers. The template-switch adaptor, which had 12 random nucleotides, put a tag on each cDNA molecule. TCRdb reanalysed the 5' RACE reads using MiXCR and keeps one entry per CDR3 protein. This sample has 600,000 or so distinct CDR3 sequences, with 40% to 55% found just once. J lost 2 bases, V lost 4 bases, and 3 bases had no gene match. CDR1 is SEHNR, CDR2 FQNEAQ, per germline (reference sequence). The CDR3 runs 14 residues. Donors ranged from about 6 to 90 years old and were healthy Caucasians in Russia. Drawn from each donor were approximately 10 milliliters of peripheral blood.

This sequence was found in a man older than 75 in good health. The chain links TRBV7-9 to TRBJ2-5, with TRBD2 identical over 8 bases. Material for sequencing was blood. The CDR3: CASSYRGGQETQYF. The CDR3 nucleotides read TGTGCCAGCAGCTACCGCGGGGGGCAAGAGACCCAGTACTTC.